This T cell receptor beta chain was obtained from a study of blood T cells in healthy people across ages. The study, taken as a whole, reports: Estimated diversity that came from one million T cells was considered an underestimate.

A second PCR, run for about 6 to 11 cycles, used a sample-barcoded 5' primer plus a J-beta primer mix. The authors tagged each cDNA molecule using a template-switch adaptor with 12 random nucleotides. One entry per CDR3 protein, called by TCRdb with MiXCR from the 5' RACE reads. The data contain 890,000 or so distinct CDR3 sequences, approximately 59% of them singletons. About this clonotype: Its matching antigen is unknown.

CDR1 and CDR2 from the germline V gene are SNHLY and FYNNEI. Trimming removed 7 bases from V and 4 bases from J, with 23 bases in between. This CDR3 comprises 16 residues. The V call is TRBV2, the J call TRBJ2-7; D tentatively fits TRBD1 or TRBD2 (5 bases each). The sequence was collected from a man younger than 40 in good health. The sample comprised blood. CDR3 nucleotide sequence: TGTGCCAGCAAAGGGATAGGGGAGATGCATTCTTACGAGCAGTACTTC. Protein product: CASKGIGEMHSYEQYF.